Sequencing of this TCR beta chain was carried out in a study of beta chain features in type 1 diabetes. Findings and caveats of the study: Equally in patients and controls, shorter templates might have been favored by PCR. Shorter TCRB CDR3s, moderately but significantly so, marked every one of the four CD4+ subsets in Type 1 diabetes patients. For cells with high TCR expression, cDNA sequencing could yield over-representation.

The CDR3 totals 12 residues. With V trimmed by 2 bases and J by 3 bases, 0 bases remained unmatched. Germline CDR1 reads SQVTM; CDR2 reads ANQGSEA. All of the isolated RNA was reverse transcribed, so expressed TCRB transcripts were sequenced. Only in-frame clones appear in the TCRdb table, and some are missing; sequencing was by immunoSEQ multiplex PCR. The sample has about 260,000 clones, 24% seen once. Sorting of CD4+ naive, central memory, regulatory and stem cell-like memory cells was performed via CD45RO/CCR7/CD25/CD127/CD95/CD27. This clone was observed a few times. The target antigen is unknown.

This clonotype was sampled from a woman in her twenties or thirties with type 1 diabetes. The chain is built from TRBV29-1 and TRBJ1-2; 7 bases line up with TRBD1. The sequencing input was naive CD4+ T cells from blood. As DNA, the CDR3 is TGCAGCGTTGAACAGGGGGACTATGGCTACACCTTC. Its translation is CSVEQGDYGYTF.